This TCR beta chain emerged from a study of blood T cell repertoires in COVID-19. Profiling relied on immunoSEQ multiplex PCR, and the TCRdb table lists in-frame clones only, not all of them. The sample holds some 260,000 clones, 70% to 90% seen once. The CDR3 runs 13 residues. The V gene lost 2 bases and the J gene lost 7 bases, with 11 bases spanning the gap. The source is a man in his forties who had recovered from COVID-19. The V call is TRBV12-3 or TRBV12-4, the J call TRBJ1-2; D gene ambiguous. Input material: PBMCs or T cells enriched from blood (not recorded which). CDR3 sequence (DNA): TGTGCCAGCAGTTTAATCGGGGTTCGTGGCTACACCTTC. It translates to CASSLIGVRGYTF.